This T cell receptor beta chain was observed in a study of T cell repertoires in cytomegalovirus infection. On this clonotype: Its antigen remains unidentified.

TCRdb reanalysed the reads using MiXCR and keeps one entry per CDR3 protein. Here the sample spans some 800,000 distinct CDR3 sequences, almost 30% being singletons. The J segment lost 3 bases and the V segment lost 3 bases, leaving 6 bases of the junction unmatched. This CDR3 has 17 residues. In germline, CDR1 is MNHEY, CDR2 SMNVEV (reference sequence). The TCR sequence derives from a human donor in good health (CMV status not recorded). Some clones in this sample may be carry-over from other donors' samples. The J gene is TRBJ2-3, the V gene TRBV27, with 13 bases lining up with TRBD2. This specimen consisted of cultured CD8+ T cells from PBMCs, obtained from culture after CMV antigen stimulation. CDR3 residues: CASSLGLAGFRTDTQYF. CDR3 bases: TGTGCCAGCAGTTTGGGACTAGCGGGGTTCAGGACAGATACGCAGTATTTT.